These 3 T cell receptor beta chains came from one sample sequenced in a study of shared clonotypes between healthy human individuals. Sequencing used immunoSEQ multiplex PCR; TCRdb keeps in-frame clones, though not all of them. The sample carries around 1.1 million clones, approximately 80% recorded once. Sequencing was performed on memory CD4+ T cells from PBMCs. Subset denoted: CD45RA-negative fraction. These receptor sequences come from a man between 18 and 35 years old in good health. Some clones in this sample may be carry-over from other donors' samples.

A few counts support this clone. Other DNA variants within this sample encode the same CDR3. CDR3 nucleotide sequence: TGCGCCAGCAGCTTGGGGAGGGGTGACACTGAAGCTTTCTTT. This encodes CASSLGRGDTEAFF. This rearrangement joins TRBV5-1 to TRBJ1-1; tentatively, D is TRBD1 (5 bases). Per the germline V gene, CDR1 is SGHRS and CDR2 is YFSETQ. V dropped 0 bases and J dropped 3 bases, with 9 bases sitting between them. The CDR3 has 14 amino acids.

A single count supports this clone. This chain's CDR3 is CASSRVGRGKTDTQYF. In nucleotides, the CDR3 is TGCGCCAGCAGCAGGGTGGGCAGGGGTAAAACAGATACGCAGTATTTT. The gene calls are TRBV5-1 and TRBJ2-3, with TRBD1 as a possible D gene (6 bases). This CDR3 has 16 residues. V was clipped by 4 bases and J by 3 bases, with 18 bases between them. Germline loops: CDR1 SGHRS, CDR2 YFSETQ.

The DNA for the CDR3 is TGCGCCAGCAGCTTGGTTTACAAGGGAGGCGAGCAGTACTTC. Protein sequence: CASSLVYKGGEQYF. V usage is TRBV5-1 and J usage is TRBJ2-7, with D possibly matching TRBD2 (6 bases). V was clipped by 0 bases and J by 6 bases, with 13 bases between them. This CDR3 contains 14 residues. Germline CDR1 is SGHRS and CDR2 is YFSETQ.